This T cell receptor (beta chain) derives from a study of OX40 agonist ivuxolimab in advanced cancers. The study, taken as a whole, reports: The authors also found low normalized T-cell clonal expansion in some nonresponders.

Notes on this clone: Antigen: not known.

The ends were cut back, 3 bases at V and 6 bases at J, with 15 bases in the middle. Germline loops: CDR1 SEHNR, CDR2 FQNEAQ (reference sequence). The CDR3 consists of 16 residues. TCRdb's table, derived via immunoSEQ multiplex PCR, lists solely in-frame clones and lacks some. The sample records roughly 50,000 clones, more than 85% being singletons. The sequence came from an adult with an advanced solid tumor such as melanoma, head and neck, liver or kidney cancer. The chain employs TRBV7-9 and TRBJ1-6, with TRBD1 as a possible D gene (5 bases). The material was CD4+ or CD8+ T cells sorted from blood, obtained in a trial of the OX40 agonist ivuxolimab. The CDR3 nucleotides are TGTGCCAGCAGCTTGGCTTGGAAGGGGTTTAATTCACCCCTCCACTTT. It codes for CASSLAWKGFNSPLHF.